Here is one T cell receptor beta chain with its context. There is no known antigen for this receptor. Per-base quality was not reported, and no clone a single base away is much larger than it. For sequencing of the TCRbeta CDR3 region, genomic DNA was extracted from the sorted cells. TCRbeta CDR3 regions were sequenced using the immunoSEQ Assay. This is the immuneACCESS table as TCRdb keeps it, with only in-frame sequences that have V and J called. A part of the clones is gone; compared with another copy, unresolved V genes explain less than half, and the rest is unexplained. The table for this sample lists approximately 50,000 clones; roughly nine tenths of them were counted only once. The biggest ten clones account for around 15% of the sample. The data are from a study of OX40 agonist ivuxolimab in advanced cancers. Broadly, across the study: Ivuxolimab was a fully human IgG2 agonistic monoclonal antibody targeting the costimulatory receptor OX40 (CD134). Partial responses occurred in three dose-escalation patients, of whom one had hepatocellular carcinoma and two had cutaneous melanoma. Prior anti-PD-1, anti-PD-L1 or anti-CTLA-4 therapy was permitted, and 40% of dose-escalation patients had received checkpoint inhibitors. The paper reports the monotherapy dose-escalation portion (N of about 50 patients) of the phase I ivuxolimab trial. Peripheral TCRbeta sequencing was intended to test whether TCR sequence diversity was altered and clonal T-cell expansion was caused by ivuxolimab. In the dose-escalation cohort, approximately 82% of patients were male, and the mean age was roughly 60 years with a range of roughly 23 to 90. Among the roughly 50 dose-escalation patients, around 19 had hepatocellular carcinoma, around 15 melanoma, 9 renal cell carcinoma and 9 head and neck cancer. Intravenous ivuxolimab was administered to patients every 2 weeks at six dose levels: 0.01, 0.1, 0.3, 1.5, 3 and 10 mg/kg. Overall study results and their limits: After ivuxolimab, expanded clones were on average more numerous among CD8+ T cells than among CD4+ T cells. The antigen specificity of the clonally expanded peripheral T cells was not determined. At doses from 0.1 to 3.0 mg/kg, clonal expansion was seen in both CD4+ and CD8+ blood T cells between baseline and week 6. Low levels of normalized T-cell clonal expansion were also seen in some patients who did not respond. In the 0.1-3.0 mg/kg groups, partial responders were among the patients with the lowest normalized peripheral clonal expansion, particularly in CD8+ T cells.

Patients with a history of autoimmune disease or receiving systemic immunosuppression were excluded from the trial. Peripheral blood for TCR sequencing was collected from all dose cohorts at baseline, on cycle 4 day 1, and on cycle 7 day 1. The samples were drawn from a first-in-human, open-label, multicenter phase I dose-escalation trial of ivuxolimab. Adults with locally advanced or metastatic melanoma, renal cell, hepatocellular, or head and neck squamous cell carcinoma were enrolled in the trial. CD4+ and CD8+ T cells were sorted separately from peripheral blood before TCR sequencing. Taken from the germline V gene, the CDR1 and CDR2 loops are ENHRY and SYGVKD. Counted from cysteine to phenylalanine, this CDR3 has 16 amino acids. Just the 48-base CDR3 DNA is kept, in frame starting at base 1. After removal of 5 bases from V and 4 bases from J, the junction retains 10 bases not matched to a gene.

This clonotype was sampled from an adult with an advanced solid tumor such as melanoma, head and neck, liver or kidney cancer. The receptor chain draws on TRBV10-3 and TRBJ2-7; 11 bases in the middle match TRBD2. Sequencing used CD4+ or CD8+ T cells sorted from blood, obtained in a trial of the OX40 agonist ivuxolimab. The nucleotides read TGTGCCATCAGTTTGGAGACTAGCGGGGATTTTTACGAGCAGTACTTC. Its product reads: CAISLETSGDFYEQYF.